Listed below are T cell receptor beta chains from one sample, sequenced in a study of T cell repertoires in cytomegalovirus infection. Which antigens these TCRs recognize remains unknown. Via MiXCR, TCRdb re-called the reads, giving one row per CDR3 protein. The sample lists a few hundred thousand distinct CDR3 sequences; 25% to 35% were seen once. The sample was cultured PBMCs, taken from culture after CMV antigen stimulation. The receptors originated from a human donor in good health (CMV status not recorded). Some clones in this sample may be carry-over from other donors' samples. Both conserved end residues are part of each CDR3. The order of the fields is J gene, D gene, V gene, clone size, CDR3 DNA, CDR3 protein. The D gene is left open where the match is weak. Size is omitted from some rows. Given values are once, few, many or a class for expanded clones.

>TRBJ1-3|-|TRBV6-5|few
TGTGCCAGCAGTTACGATGATCGGGGGGCTGGAAACACCATATATTTT
CASSYDDRGAGNTIYF
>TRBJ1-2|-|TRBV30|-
TGTGCCTGGAGTGGGGGGCCGGGTGGCTACACCTTC
CAWSGGPGGYTF
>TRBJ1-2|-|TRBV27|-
TGTGCCAGCAGTTTTAGGGGCAGGGAAAGCTATGGCTACACCTTC
CASSFRGRESYGYTF
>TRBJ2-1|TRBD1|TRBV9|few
TGTGCCAGCAGCGAACGACAGGGGCTCCTTTATAGCGGAGAGAGGAATGAGCAGTTCTTC
CASSERQGLLYSGERNEQFF
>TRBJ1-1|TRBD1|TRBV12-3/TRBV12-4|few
TGTGCCAGCAGCGGGACAGGGAAGTTCGTAGCTTTCTTT
CASSGTGKFVAFF
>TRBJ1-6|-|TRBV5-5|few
TGTGCCAGCAGCTTGACAGGCCCAACCAGTAATAATTCACCCCTCCACTTT
CASSLTGPTSNNSPLHF
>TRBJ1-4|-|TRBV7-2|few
TGTGCCAGCAGCAAGAAGGATTCGGAGGGAAAACTGTTTTTT
CASSKKDSEGKLFF
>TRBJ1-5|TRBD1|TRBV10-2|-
TGCGCCAGCAGTGAAGACAGGGGTGCTCAGCCCCAGCATTTT
CASSEDRGAQPQHF
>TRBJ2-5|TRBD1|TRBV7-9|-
TGTGCCAGCAGCCGGGACAGGGTCAGGGAGACCCAGTACTTC
CASSRDRVRETQYF
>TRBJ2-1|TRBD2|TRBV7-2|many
TGTGCCAGCAGCTTGGGACTAGCGGTGGATGAGCAGTTCTTC
CASSLGLAVDEQFF
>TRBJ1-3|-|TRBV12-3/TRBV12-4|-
TGTGCCAGCAATTTAGCGGTCTCTGGAAACACCATATATTTT
CASNLAVSGNTIYF
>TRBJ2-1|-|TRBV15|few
TGTGCCACCAGCAGAGATCGCAATGAGCAGTTCTTC
CATSRDRNEQFF
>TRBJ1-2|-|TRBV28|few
TGTGCCATCCGAGAAAGCGGGGAGACATATGGCTACACCTTC
CAIRESGETYGYTF
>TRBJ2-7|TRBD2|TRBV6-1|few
TGTGCCAGCAGTGCGGGACTAGCAATCTACGAGCAGTACTTC
CASSAGLAIYEQYF
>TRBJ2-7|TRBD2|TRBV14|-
TGTGCCAGCAGCCCCGGGACTAGCGGGCCGGCTTTCGAGCAGTACTTC
CASSPGTSGPAFEQYF
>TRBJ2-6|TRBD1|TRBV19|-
TGTGCCAGTAGTATCAACCGACAGGGGATCTCTGGGGCCAACGTCCTGACTTTC
CASSINRQGISGANVLTF
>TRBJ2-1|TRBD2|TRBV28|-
TGTGCCAGCAGTCCTCGCGGGACTAGCGGGAGTAAGCAGTTCTTC
CASSPRGTSGSKQFF
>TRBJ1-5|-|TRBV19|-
TGTGCCAGTAGTATAGATGGGGGGTCAAATCAGCCCCAGCATTTT
CASSIDGGSNQPQHF
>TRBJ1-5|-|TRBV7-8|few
TGTGCCAGCAGCTTAGCGTCACCGAGGGGCAATCAGCCCCAGCATTTT
CASSLASPRGNQPQHF
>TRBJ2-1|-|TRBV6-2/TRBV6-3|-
TGTGCCAGCAGCTCATACCCGGGCCTCGGCTCCTACAATGAGCAGTTCTTC
CASSSYPGLGSYNEQFF
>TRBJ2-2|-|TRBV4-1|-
TGCGCCAGCAGCCAAGGCCCCGGGGCCGGGAACACCGGGGAGCTGTTTTTT
CASSQGPGAGNTGELFF
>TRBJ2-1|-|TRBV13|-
TGTGCCAGCAGCTTAAGTGAGAGGAATGAGCAGTTCTTC
CASSLSERNEQFF
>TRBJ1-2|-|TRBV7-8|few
TGTGCCAGCAGCTTAACACCTTGGGAATATGGCTACACCTTC
CASSLTPWEYGYTF
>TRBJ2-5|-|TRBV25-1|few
TGTGCCAGCAGTCTAGAAGCAGGGGGCGGGGGGACCCAGTACTTC
CASSLEAGGGGTQYF
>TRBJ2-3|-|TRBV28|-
TGTGCCAGCAGTCCCCCCCCGGGGCACGCAGATACGCAGTATTTT
CASSPPPGHADTQYF
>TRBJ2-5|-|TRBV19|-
TGTGCCAGTAGTATTAGTCCCCAGGAGACCCAGTACTTC
CASSISPQETQYF
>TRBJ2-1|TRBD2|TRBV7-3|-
TGTGCCAGCAGCACCCACCGGCGGGAGGCTTCCTACAATGAGCAGTTCTTC
CASSTHRREASYNEQFF
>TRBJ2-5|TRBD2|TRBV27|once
TGTGCCAGCAAGGGACTAGCGGGAGGGCAAGAGACCCAGTACTTC
CASKGLAGGQETQYF
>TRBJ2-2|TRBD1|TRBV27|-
TGTGCCAGCAGTTTAGGACAGGGTTCGAACACCGGGGAGCTGTTTTTT
CASSLGQGSNTGELFF
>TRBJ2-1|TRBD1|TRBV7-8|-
TGTGCCAGCAGCTTCAGGGGGCGGAATGAGCAGTTCTTC
CASSFRGRNEQFF
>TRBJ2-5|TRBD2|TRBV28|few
TGTGCCACCCACTCACCGCGGGAGTGGAAAGAGACCCAGTACTTC
CATHSPREWKETQYF
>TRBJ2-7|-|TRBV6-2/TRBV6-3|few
TGTGCCAGCAGTTATGACTACCCCTACGAGCAGTACTTC
CASSYDYPYEQYF
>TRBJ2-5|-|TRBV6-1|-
TGTGCCAGCAGTCCGATGAGGGGCCCGGAGACCCAGTACTTC
CASSPMRGPETQYF
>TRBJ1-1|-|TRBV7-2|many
TGTGCCAGCAGCCTTACACCCGGTGGTGGGACTGAAGCTTTCTTT
CASSLTPGGGTEAFF
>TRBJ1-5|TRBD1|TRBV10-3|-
TGTGCCATCAGTGAGAGGGGACAGGGCTTTAGCAATCAGCCCCAGCATTTT
CAISERGQGFSNQPQHF
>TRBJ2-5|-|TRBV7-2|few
TGTGCCAGCAGCTTATGGGGGGGGGGCGGGGGTGGGGAGACCCAGTACTTC
CASSLWGGGGGGETQYF
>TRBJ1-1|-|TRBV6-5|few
TGTGCCAGCAGTCCCCGTTTGGGCACGGGCGGCACTGAAGCTTTCTTT
CASSPRLGTGGTEAFF
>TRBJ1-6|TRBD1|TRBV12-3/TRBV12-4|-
TGTGCCAGCAGTTGGGGACAGGGAATGTCACCCCTCCACTTT
CASSWGQGMSPLHF
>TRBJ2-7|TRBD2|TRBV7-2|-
TGTGCCAGCAGCTCAACCGACACAAAACTAGCGGGACCCTACGAGCAGTACTTC
CASSSTDTKLAGPYEQYF
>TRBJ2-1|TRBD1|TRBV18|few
TGTGCCAGCTCACCACAAAACACAGGGGTGGGATACAATGAGCAGTTCTTC
CASSPQNTGVGYNEQFF
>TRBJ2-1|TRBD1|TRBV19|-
TGTGCCAGTAGTCTAGCCGGGACAGCGTCGGGTGAGCAGTTCTTC
CASSLAGTASGEQFF
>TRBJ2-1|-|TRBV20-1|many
TGCAGTGCTAGAGATCTCCGTCGCTCCTACAATGAGCAGTTCTTC
CSARDLRRSYNEQFF
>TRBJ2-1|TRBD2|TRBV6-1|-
TGTGCCAGCGCGGTCCAGGGTAGCGGGGGTGGTGGTCGGAATGAGCAGTTCTTC
CASAVQGSGGGGRNEQFF
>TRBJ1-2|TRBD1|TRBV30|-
TGTGCCTGGAGTGTAACGGGACAGGGAGATGGCTACACCTTC
CAWSVTGQGDGYTF
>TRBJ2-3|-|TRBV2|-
TGTGCCAGCAGTGAATCCGGGCCAGACACAGATACGCAGTATTTT
CASSESGPDTDTQYF
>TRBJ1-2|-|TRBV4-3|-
TGCGCCAGCAGCCTCAAACTATTACGGAAGGGCTCTGGCTACACCTTC
CASSLKLLRKGSGYTF
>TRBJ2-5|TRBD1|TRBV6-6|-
TGTGCCAGCAGTTACAATGGACAGGGGGCAGAGACCCAGTACTTC
CASSYNGQGAETQYF
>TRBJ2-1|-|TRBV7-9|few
TGTGCCAGCTCGGGGGAATACAATGAGCAGTTCTTC
CASSGEYNEQFF
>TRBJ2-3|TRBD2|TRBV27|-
TGTGCCAGCAGTCCGTCTTTGCGGGAGGATTTTTTGGCGCAGTATTTT
CASSPSLREDFLAQYF
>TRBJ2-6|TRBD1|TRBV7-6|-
TGTGCCAGCAGCTTGACGACCACGGGACAGGTTACCTCTGGGGCCAACGTCCTGACTTTC
CASSLTTTGQVTSGANVLTF
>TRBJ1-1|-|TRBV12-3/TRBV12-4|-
TGTGCCAGCACTCTCCTTGGCACTGAAGCTTTCTTT
CASTLLGTEAFF
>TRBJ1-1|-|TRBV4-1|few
TGCGCCAGCAGCCAAGACGAGGGGCAGATGAACACTGAAGCTTTCTTT
CASSQDEGQMNTEAFF
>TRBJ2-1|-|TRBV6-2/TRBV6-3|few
TGTGCCAGCATCAAGGACGGGATTAGCAGTGAGCAGTTCTTC
CASIKDGISSEQFF
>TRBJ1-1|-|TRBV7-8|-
TGTGCCAGCAGCTTAGTCGAGGTTCGTCGGGGTGGGGCTGAAGCTTTCTTT
CASSLVEVRRGGAEAFF
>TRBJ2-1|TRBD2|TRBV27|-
TGTGCCAGCAGTTTCAACCCCAGGGAGGGAGCATACAATGAGCAGTTCTTC
CASSFNPREGAYNEQFF